This T cell receptor beta chain originates from a study of cytomegalovirus exposure and HLA in healthy donors. Findings of the study overall: Among the sequence variants, a highly shared cluster was likely an artifact of sequencing.

Concerning this clone itself: Its specificity is unknown.

The CDR3 totals 14 residues. CDR1 SEHNR and CDR2 FQNEAQ come from the germline V gene (reference sequence). V shed 2 bases and J shed 1 base, with 5 bases lying between them. Primers for the PCR totalled 60 Vbeta and 13 Jbeta. The repertoire was sequenced with immunoSEQ multiplex PCR; TCRdb's copy has only in-frame clones and lacks some. The data hold fewer than 200,000 clones, with less than 90% observed a single time. Sequenced: PBMCs. The sequence was collected from a woman in her 50s in good health and CMV-seropositive. J is TRBJ2-2 and V is TRBV7-9; no clear D gene. The CDR3: CASSLLRNTGELFF. For the CDR3, the DNA is TGTGCCAGCAGCTTACTTCGGAACACCGGGGAGCTGTTTTTT.